The 25 T cell receptor beta chains given below trace back to one sample, sequenced in a study of cytomegalovirus exposure and HLA in healthy donors. PCR amplification relied on 60 Vbeta primers (plus 13 Jbeta primers). Repertoires were generated with immunoSEQ multiplex PCR, while TCRdb's copy carries only in-frame clones and drops some. Of around 100,000 clones in the sample, around three quarters were seen once. The sequencing sample was made of PBMCs. Receptor source: a woman between 18 and 29 years old in good health and CMV-seropositive.

This chain joins TRBV6-6 and TRBJ1-1, with 7 bases matching TRBD1. After removal of 6 bases from V and 4 bases from J, the junction contained 2 bases not matched to a gene. Germline CDR1 is MNHNY and CDR2 is SVGAGI (reference sequence). The CDR3 sequence is 12 residues long. CDR3: CASSAGGTEAFF. The CDR3 bases are TGTGCCAGCAGCGCAGGGGGCACTGAAGCTTTCTTT.

The rearrangement uses TRBV7-2 and TRBJ2-5; TRBD1 aligns across 9 bases. The germline gives CDR1 SGHTA, CDR2 FQGNSA. V lost 6 bases to trimming and J lost 2 bases; unmatched junction nucleotides: 4. The CDR3 covers 14 residues. CDR3 DNA: TGTGCCAGCAGTTTGACAGGGGGACAAGAGACCCAGTACTTC. It codes for CASSLTGGQETQYF.

This rearrangement joins TRBV6-1 to TRBJ1-2; 8 bases are a match to TRBD1. The V and J ends lost 7 bases and 4 bases, in that order; junction bases with no gene match: 5. The CDR3 spans 13 residues. Germline-derived CDR1 and CDR2 are MNHNS and SASEGT. CDR3: CASKGQGSYGYTF. For the CDR3, the DNA is TGTGCCAGCAAAGGACAGGGAAGCTATGGCTACACCTTC.

V and J are TRBV5-4 and TRBJ2-7; 10 nucleotides match TRBD2. The germline CDR1 and CDR2 sequences are SGHNT and YYREEE (reference sequence). The ends lost 2 bases at V and 3 bases at J; junction bases unmatched: 5. The CDR3 spans 15 residues. Here the CDR3 reads CASSLLAGGGYEQYF. DNA for the CDR3: TGTGCCAGCAGCTTATTAGCGGGAGGTGGCTACGAGCAGTACTTC.

V and J are TRBV27 and TRBJ2-7; TRBD2 agrees at 8 bases. Trimming took 2 bases from V and 6 from J; bases not matched to a gene: 12. Germline values: CDR1 MNHEY, CDR2 SMNVEV (reference sequence). The CDR3 runs to 16 residues. DNA for the CDR3: TGTGCCAGCAGTTTACGTACTCCGGGACTAGTAAGCGAGCAGTACTTC. Its translation is CASSLRTPGLVSEQYF.

V is TRBV28 and J is TRBJ1-2; 10 bases agree with TRBD1. Germline V gene lookup returns CDR1 MDHEN and CDR2 SYDVKM. The CDR3 contains 15 residues. The V and J ends lost 11 bases and 1 base, in that order; junction bases with no gene match: 10. CDR3 amino acids: CACLEGQGLNYGYTF. The CDR3 DNA follows: TGTGCCTGCCTTGAGGGACAGGGGCTTAACTATGGCTACACCTTC.

This clone was counted once. CDR3 loop: CASSFRAYYNEQFF. CDR3 bases: TGCGCCAGCAGCTTCAGGGCCTACTACAATGAGCAGTTCTTC. The V call is TRBV4-1, the J call TRBJ2-1, with D possibly matching TRBD1 (5 bases). Germline V gene lookup returns CDR1 MGHRA and CDR2 YSYEKL. The CDR3 is 14 amino acids. V was trimmed by 5 bases and J by 3 bases, leaving 11 bases between them.

This sequence joins TRBV23-1 and TRBJ2-2, with TRBD2 matching 8 bases. TRBV23-1 is annotated as an ORF whose role is uncertain. The CDR3 loop spans 16 amino acids. V lost 2 bases and J lost 9; bases outside the gene matches: 11. This CDR3 is CASSQRREASSRELFF. As DNA, the CDR3 is TGCGCCAGCAGTCAAAGGCGGGAGGCCTCCAGTCGGGAGCTGTTTTTT.

The chain is built from TRBV28 and TRBJ2-7, with a weak D call TRBD2 (5 bases). V was clipped by 3 bases and J by 4 bases, with 34 bases between them. There are 21 residues in the CDR3. Germline loops: CDR1 MDHEN, CDR2 SYDVKM. CDR3 residues: CASSFGRGWQVRRTDTYEQYF. CDR3 coding DNA: TGTGCCAGCAGTTTCGGCCGGGGATGGCAGGTGAGAAGAACGGATACATACGAGCAGTACTTC.

The chain uses TRBV19 and TRBJ1-5, with 7 bases lining up with TRBD1. CDR1 and CDR2 (germline): LNHDA, SQIVND (reference sequence). V trimming: 6 bases; J trimming: 1 base; junction bases outside the gene matches: 6. The CDR3 covers 15 residues. CDR3 DNA: TGTGCCAGTAGCAGGACAGGTGGGAGCAATCAGCCCCAGCATTTT. It yields the protein CASSRTGGSNQPQHF.

The chain combines TRBV10-3 with TRBJ2-3, with TRBD1 identical over 10 bases. The V segment lost 4 bases and the J segment 6 bases; nucleotides outside the gene matches: 13. The length of the CDR3 is 17 residues. CDR1 is ENHRY and CDR2 is SYGVKD in the germline V gene. Here the CDR3 reads CAISGGVGGQGLDTQYF. The CDR3 coding sequence is TGTGCCATCAGTGGGGGAGTGGGGGGACAGGGGCTGGATACGCAGTATTTT.

The V call is TRBV10-3, the J call TRBJ2-2, with 8 bases that match TRBD1. CDR1 and CDR2 from the germline V gene are ENHRY and SYGVKD. With 10 bases clipped from V and 2 bases from J, the junction kept 6 bases outside the gene matches. This CDR3 contains 14 residues. The CDR3 loop reads CATVGTGNTGELFF. The CDR3 region has the DNA TGTGCCACAGTCGGGACAGGAAACACCGGGGAGCTGTTTTTT.

This chain uses TRBV5-1 with TRBJ2-3; D perhaps matches TRBD2 (5 bases). Trimming took off 0 bases at V and 6 bases at J, with 11 bases between the two ends. CDR1 and CDR2 (germline): SGHRS, YFSETQ. The CDR3 sequence is 14 residues long. CDR3 DNA sequence: TGCGCCAGCAGCTTGGGGCGGGTGGCGGATACGCAGTATTTT. Translation: CASSLGRVADTQYF.

J is TRBJ1-2 and V is TRBV7-6; 11 nucleotides align to TRBD1. V shed 5 bases and J 5 bases; nucleotides not matched to a gene: 7. The CDR3 has 15 amino acids. Germline V CDR1 and CDR2: SGHVS, FNYEAQ. CDR3 DNA sequence: TGTGCCAGCAGCCTTGGGACAGGGGGGGATTATGGCTACACCTTC. Its protein product is CASSLGTGGDYGYTF.

The chain couples TRBV7-2 to TRBJ2-7; D unclear. The V gene's germline CDR1 is SGHTA and CDR2 FQGNSA. V gave up 1 base and J gave up 0 bases, with 10 bases separating them. The length of the CDR3 is 15 residues. CDR3 amino acids: CASSLVDTTSYEQYF. CDR3 bases: TGTGCCAGCAGCTTAGTCGACACGACCTCCTACGAGCAGTACTTC.

The rearrangement links TRBV27 to TRBJ1-1; D not certain. The CDR3 loop spans 16 amino acids. From germline, CDR1 is MNHEY and CDR2 SMNVEV (reference sequence). V was trimmed by 8 bases and J by 0 bases, leaving 19 bases between them. DNA for the CDR3: TGTGCCAGCCGAGATGCGCCAGGAATCTTGAACACTGAAGCTTTCTTT. This gives the protein CASRDAPGILNTEAFF.

This clone has a single count. V is TRBV7-8 and J is TRBJ2-7, with TRBD2 identical over 11 bases. V lost 5 bases to trimming and J lost 3 bases; unmatched junction nucleotides: 6. Germline loops: CDR1 SGHVS, CDR2 FQNEAQ. The CDR3 extends over 15 amino acids. The CDR3 nucleotides read TGTGCCAGCAGCGGGACCGGGACTAGCGGCTACGAGCAGTACTTC. It yields the protein CASSGTGTSGYEQYF.

The chain links TRBV5-6 to TRBJ2-7, with D possibly matching TRBD2 (6 bases). CDR3 length: 12 residues. Deletions cut 4 bases from V and 4 bases from J, with 9 bases between. Germline V gene data show CDR1 as SGHDT and CDR2 as YYEEEE. This CDR3 reads CASSRRGYEQYF. Here the CDR3 DNA reads TGTGCCAGCAGCCGGAGGGGTTACGAGCAGTACTTC.

This chain uses TRBV19 with TRBJ1-5, with 7 bases lining up with TRBD1. The germline V gene has CDR1 LNHDA and CDR2 SQIVND (reference sequence). The CDR3 loop spans 19 amino acids. Germline trimming cut 4 bases from V and 0 bases from J; bases unmatched to any gene: 15. The CDR3 DNA is TGTGCCAGTAGTAGACCGGGACAGACCGGATGGTATAGCAATCAGCCCCAGCATTTT. It specifies CASSRPGQTGWYSNQPQHF.

This clone appeared a few times. This sequence joins TRBV5-1 and TRBJ1-2; TRBD1 agrees at 7 bases. The germline gives CDR1 SGHRS, CDR2 YFSETQ. This CDR3 region has 14 residues. After removal of 5 bases from V and 2 bases from J, the junction contained 6 bases not matched to a gene. CDR3: CASRGQIANYGYTF. The CDR3 DNA is TGCGCCAGCAGGGGACAGATAGCGAACTATGGCTACACCTTC. Full variable domain (missing parts from reference TRBV5-1 and TRBJ1-2): KAGVTQTPRYLIKTRGQQVTLSCSPISGHRSVSWYQQTPGQGLQFLFEYFSETQRNKGNFPGRFSGRQFSNSRSEMNVSTLELGDSALYLCASRGQIANYGYTFGSGTRLTVV.

The chain recombines TRBV4-1 with TRBJ2-1; 8 bases agree with TRBD2. The CDR3 covers 17 residues. The germline V gene has CDR1 MGHRA and CDR2 YSYEKL. With 0 bases clipped from V and 4 bases from J, the junction kept 8 bases outside the gene matches. DNA of the CDR3: TGCGCCAGCAGCCAAGACGGAAGCGGCGGGGGGTACAATGAGCAGTTCTTC. It encodes CASSQDGSGGGYNEQFF.

This clone has more than one count but fewer than ten. The gene calls are TRBV5-1 and TRBJ2-7; 9 positions match TRBD1. The CDR3 consists of 16 residues. From germline, CDR1 is SGHRS and CDR2 YFSETQ. V was clipped by 3 bases and J by 3 bases; unmatched bases: 10. The DNA for the CDR3 is TGCGCCAGCAGCTCGACGGGGACAGGGTTTGTCTACGAGCAGTACTTC. Its translation is CASSSTGTGFVYEQYF. The whole variable domain, remainder taken from reference TRBV5-1 and TRBJ2-7, is KAGVTQTPRYLIKTRGQQVTLSCSPISGHRSVSWYQQTPGQGLQFLFEYFSETQRNKGNFPGRFSGRQFSNSRSEMNVSTLELGDSALYLCASSSTGTGFVYEQYFGPGTRLTVT.

The J gene is TRBJ2-3, the V gene TRBV6-4; D ambiguous. In germline, CDR1 is MRHNA, CDR2 SNTAGT. This CDR3 is built from 13 residues. V lost 5 bases and J 1 base, leaving 7 bases between the germline ends. CDR3: CASSRQGTDTQYF. CDR3 sequence (DNA): TGTGCCAGCAGTAGGCAGGGCACAGATACGCAGTATTTT.

This clone was observed a single time. The junction does not match germline at one end; this may be a read error. CDR3 protein: CASSSSAYNEQFF. CDR3 in DNA: TGTGCTAGCAGCTCGTCTGCCTACAATGAGCAGTTCTTC. The J gene is TRBJ2-1, the V gene TRBV7-7; the D is unclear. CDR3 length: 13 residues. Germline V gene sequence: CDR1 SSHAT, CDR2 FNYEAQ (reference sequence).

The CDR3 DNA reads as TGTGCCAGCAGTTTATGGTGGACAGGGGAGAAACTAGATGGCTACACCTTC. Its protein product is CASSLWWTGEKLDGYTF. The chain recombines TRBV28 with TRBJ1-2; 9 bases align to TRBD1. Per germline, CDR1 MDHEN and CDR2 SYDVKM. CDR3 length equals 17 residues. With V trimmed by 0 bases and J by 6 bases, 11 bases remained unmatched.